The 7 T cell receptor beta chains below all came from one sample that was sequenced in a study of T cells in Graves' hyperthyroidism and ophthalmopathy. Amplification targeted TCR beta CDR3 regions from RNA transcripts. A first-round RT-PCR of the TCR CDR3 used the HTBI primer set. TCRdb called the multiplex PCR reads again in MiXCR, with one record for every CDR3 protein. The sample has more than 500,000 distinct CDR3 sequences, about 16% seen once; the top ten hold approximately 32%. Material for sequencing was blood. Receptors were obtained from a woman aged 25 to 39 with Graves' ophthalmopathy.

J is TRBJ2-7 and V is TRBV10-2; 11 positions match TRBD1. Germline loops: CDR1 WSHSY, CDR2 SAAADI. The CDR3 consists of 12 residues. Losses at the gene ends were 11 bases for V and 2 bases for J; bases not matched to a gene: 2. CDR3 nucleotide sequence: TGCGCCGGGGGACAGGGGGCCTACGAGCAGTACTTC. Translated: CAGGQGAYEQYF.

The table lists this clonotype with a count of one. A much larger clone lies one base from this, so it may be a read error. The chain couples TRBV18 to TRBJ2-6; no clear D gene. Germline lookup yields CDR1 KGHSH and CDR2 LQKENI. The V end was cut by 8 bases, the J end by 0 bases, with 11 bases between. This CDR3 is built from 15 residues. This CDR3 reads CASTAGTSGANVLTF. The CDR3 nucleotides are TGTGCCAGCACTGCAGGTACCTCTGGGGCCAACGTCCTGACTTTC.

There are many counts of this clonotype. CDR3 loop: CTSTGRDYNEQFF. The CDR3 DNA sequence: TGCACCTCGACCGGGAGGGATTACAATGAGCAGTTCTTC. The rearrangement links TRBV20-1 to TRBJ2-1; 8 bases fit TRBD2. The CDR3 is made up of 13 amino acids. Germline-derived CDR1 and CDR2 are DFQATT and SNEGSKA (reference sequence).

This clonotype was picked up a small number of times. The chain recombines TRBV6-2 or TRBV6-3 with TRBJ1-1; no reliable D call. This CDR3 has 13 amino acids. CDR1 MNHEY and CDR2 SVGEGT come from the germline V gene. Between the trimmed V and J ends, which lost 2 bases and 2 bases, there was a span of 6 bases. Here the CDR3 reads CASSYRANTEAFF. CDR3 coding DNA: TGTGCCAGCAGTTACAGGGCCAACACTGAAGCTTTCTTT.

This sequence joins TRBV6-9 and TRBJ1-2; possible D gene TRBD1, 6 bases. V shed 6 bases and J shed 6 bases, with 14 bases lying between them. Germline loops: CDR1 MNHGY, CDR2 SVAAGI. The CDR3 consists of 13 residues. CDR3 sequence: CASRYQGSDGYTF. CDR3 coding DNA: TGTGCCAGCAGATACCAGGGGTCGGATGGCTACACCTTC.

The sample holds many counts of this clonotype. The chain combines TRBV11-3 with TRBJ2-1; 10 bases line up with TRBD2. V was pared by 1 base and J by 8 bases, with 5 bases of the junction left unmatched. This CDR3 spans 15 amino acids. CDR1 is SGHNT, CDR2 YENEEA, per germline. CDR3 coding DNA: TGTGCCAGCAGCTTAGGTCTAGCGGGAGTTCATGAGCAGTTCTTC. Translating gives CASSLGLAGVHEQFF.

This clonotype came up many times. V gene TRBV18 combines with J gene TRBJ2-5; D gene uncertain. V shed 2 bases and J shed 0 bases, with 10 bases lying between them. The CDR3 extends over 15 amino acids. Per the germline V gene, CDR1 is KGHSH and CDR2 is LQKENI. The CDR3 loop reads CASSPTNANQETQYF. Here the CDR3 DNA reads TGTGCCAGCTCACCAACGAACGCCAACCAAGAGACCCAGTACTTC. Using reference TRBV18 and TRBJ2-5 for the parts outside the CDR3, the full variable domain is NAGVMQNPRHLVRRRGQEARLRCSPMKGHSHVYWYRQLPEEGLKFMVYLQKENIIDESGMPKERFSAEFPKEGPSILRIQQVVRGDSAAYFCASSPTNANQETQYFGPGTRLLVL.